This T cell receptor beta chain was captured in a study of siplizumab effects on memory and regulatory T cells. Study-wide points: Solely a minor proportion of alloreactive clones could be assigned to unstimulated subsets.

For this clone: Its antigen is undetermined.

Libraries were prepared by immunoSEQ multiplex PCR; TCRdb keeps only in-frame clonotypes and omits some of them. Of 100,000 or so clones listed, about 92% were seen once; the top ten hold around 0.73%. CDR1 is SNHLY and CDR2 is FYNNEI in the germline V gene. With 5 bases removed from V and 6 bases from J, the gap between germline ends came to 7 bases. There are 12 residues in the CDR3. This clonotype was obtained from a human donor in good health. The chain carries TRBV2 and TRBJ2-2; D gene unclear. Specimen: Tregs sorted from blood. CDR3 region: CASSLLSGELFF. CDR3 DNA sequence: TGTGCCAGCAGTTTACTATCCGGGGAGCTGTTTTTT.